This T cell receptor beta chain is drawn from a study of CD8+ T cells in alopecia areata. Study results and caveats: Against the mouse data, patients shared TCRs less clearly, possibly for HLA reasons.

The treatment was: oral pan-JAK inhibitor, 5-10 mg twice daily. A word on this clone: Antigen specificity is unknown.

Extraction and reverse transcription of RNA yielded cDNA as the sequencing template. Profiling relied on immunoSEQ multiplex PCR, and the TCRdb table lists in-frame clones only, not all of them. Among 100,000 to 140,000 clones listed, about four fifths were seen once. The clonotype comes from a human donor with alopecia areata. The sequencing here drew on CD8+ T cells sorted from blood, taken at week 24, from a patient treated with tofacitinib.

CDR3 sequence reads: CASSLGGGAINEQFF. CDR3 coding DNA: TGTGCCAGCAGCTTAGGCGGGGGGGCCATCAATGAGCAGTTCTTC. The rearrangement joins TRBV11-2 to TRBJ2-1; 9 bases align to TRBD2. There are 15 residues in the CDR3. Trimming removed 1 base from V and 6 bases from J; junction bases left unmatched: 4. Germline V gene sequence: CDR1 SGHAT, CDR2 FQNNGV.